The rows below give T cell receptor beta chains drawn from one sample of a study of blood T cell repertoires in COVID-19. Using immunoSEQ multiplex PCR, the repertoire was profiled, and TCRdb retains in-frame clones only, with some absent. Among 90,000 or so clones listed, about 85% were seen once. The source material was peripheral blood. Receptor source: a man in his sixties with acute or convalescent COVID-19. CDR3s include the opening cysteine and the closing phenylalanine or tryptophan. D genes are given only for firm matches. A row's size may be missing; if present it is once, few, many or a size class.

j_call d_call v_call clone_size cdr3_nt cdr3_aa
TRBJ2-7 NA TRBV30 NA TGTGCCTGCGCCCCCGACGGGACATCGGCCGAGCAGTACTTC CACAPDGTSAEQYF
TRBJ2-7 TRBD1 TRBV18 NA TGTGCCAGCTCACCCTCGACAGGGACGACTTACGAGCAGTACTTC CASSPSTGTTYEQYF
TRBJ2-5 NA TRBV29-1 once TGCAGCGTGGTAGTCGACAGCTACGGGACCCAGTACTTC CSVVVDSYGTQYF
TRBJ1-2 TRBD1 TRBV4-1 NA TGCGCCAGCAGCCAAGTTGCAGGGGGCGAAGACACCTTC CASSQVAGGEDTF
TRBJ1-1 TRBD1 TRBV5-1 NA TGCGCCAGCAGCTTCGCAGGGGGCGATCATAGCACTGAAGCTTTCTTT CASSFAGGDHSTEAFF
TRBJ2-3 TRBD1 TRBV5-1 NA TGCGCCAGCAGCCGTCGACAGGGAAGCACAGATACGCAGTATTTT CASSRRQGSTDTQYF
TRBJ1-1 TRBD1 TRBV5-1 NA TGCGCCAGCAGCCCTGGGGGACAGGGGAACACTGAAGCTTTCTTT CASSPGGQGNTEAFF
TRBJ2-1 NA TRBV7-9 NA TGTGCCAGCAGCTCCAGGGAGCAGTTCTTC CASSSREQFF
TRBJ2-2 TRBD2 TRBV11-1 NA TGTGCCAGCAGCTTATCCGGGGGGGCGGCCGGGGAGCTGTTTTTT CASSLSGGAAGELFF
TRBJ2-1 TRBD1 TRBV7-3 NA TGTGCCAGCAGGACAGGGATCACATTAGTAATTAATGAGCAGTTCTTC CASRTGITLVINEQFF
TRBJ2-2 NA TRBV7-2 NA TGTGCCAGCAGCTCGGGACAAAACACCGGGGAGCTGTTTTTT CASSSGQNTGELFF
TRBJ2-7 NA TRBV4-2 NA TGTGCCAGCAGCCAGCATGACAGGCCTAAAGTCTACGAGCAGTACTTC CASSQHDRPKVYEQYF
TRBJ2-1 NA TRBV21-1 NA TGTGCCAGCAGCAAAGAGTTTCCTAAACGGGAGTTCTTC CASSKEFPKREFF
TRBJ1-4 NA TRBV7-8 NA TGTGCCAGCAGCTTACGAGGACAGACTAATGAAAAACTGTTTTTT CASSLRGQTNEKLFF
TRBJ2-2 TRBD2 TRBV5-1 NA TGCGCCAGCAGCTTCGTGACTAGCGCCACCGGGGAGCTGTTTTTT CASSFVTSATGELFF
TRBJ1-1 TRBD1 TRBV11-2 NA TGTGCCAGCAGCTTTGGGACAGGGGGCGCAACGGGCACTGAAGCTTTCTTT CASSFGTGGATGTEAFF
TRBJ2-1 TRBD2 TRBV5-1 NA TGCGCCAGCAGCCTAATAGCGGGAGGGCCGTACAATGAGCAGTTCTTC CASSLIAGGPYNEQFF
TRBJ2-5 NA TRBV21-1 NA TGTGCCAGCAGCAAAGGGATCAGCGGGGGAGTTCAAGAGACCCAGTACTTC CASSKGISGGVQETQYF
TRBJ2-5 TRBD2 TRBV3-1/TRBV3-2 NA TGCGCCAGCAGCCAACAGGGACTAGCGGGGGGGCAAGAGACCCAGTACTTC CASSQQGLAGGQETQYF
TRBJ1-2 TRBD1 TRBV5-4 NA TGTGCCAGCAGCCCGGGACAGACGAACTATGGCTACACCTTC CASSPGQTNYGYTF
TRBJ2-2 TRBD2 TRBV30 once TGTGCCTGGAGTGTATATAGCGGGGGGTTCCTATACTCGAACACCGGGGAGCTGTTTTTT CAWSVYSGGFLYSNTGELFF
TRBJ1-3 TRBD1 TRBV5-4 NA TGTGCCAGCAGCTCCCCGACAGGGGGGGTAAACACCATATATTTT CASSSPTGGVNTIYF
TRBJ2-3 TRBD2 TRBV5-6 NA TGTGCCAGCAGCCGCGTTGGACTAGCGGGAGACCGCACAGATACGCAGTATTTT CASSRVGLAGDRTDTQYF
TRBJ2-7 NA TRBV29-1 NA TGCAGCGTTGAAGGGAGTTACGAGCAGTACTTC CSVEGSYEQYF
TRBJ2-3 TRBD2 TRBV27 NA TGTGCCAGCAGTTCCCTGAGGACTAGTAAATCCGATACGCAGTATTTT CASSSLRTSKSDTQYF
TRBJ2-3 TRBD2 TRBV6-2/TRBV6-3 NA TGTGCCAGCAGCAAGCGGGATGGCACAGATACGCAGTATTTT CASSKRDGTDTQYF
TRBJ2-3 TRBD1 TRBV5-1 NA TGCGCCAGCACGGCAGGGGGCAAAGATACGCAGTATTTT CASTAGGKDTQYF
TRBJ2-1 NA TRBV5-6 NA TGTGCCAGCAGCTTGGGCGTTCTTCGCTTCTCCTACAATGAGCAGTTCTTC CASSLGVLRFSYNEQFF
TRBJ2-1 TRBD2 TRBV6-4 NA TGTGCCAGCACCCAGACTAGCGGGGGGTACAATGAGCAGTTCTTC CASTQTSGGYNEQFF
TRBJ2-3 NA TRBV3-1/TRBV3-2 NA TGTGCCAGCAGCCAAGAGAGGGTGGGCGTCAGCACAGATACGCAGTATTTT CASSQERVGVSTDTQYF
TRBJ2-3 TRBD1 TRBV19 NA TGTGCCAGTAGTAACTTGGACAGGGGTGTAGATACGCAGTATTTT CASSNLDRGVDTQYF